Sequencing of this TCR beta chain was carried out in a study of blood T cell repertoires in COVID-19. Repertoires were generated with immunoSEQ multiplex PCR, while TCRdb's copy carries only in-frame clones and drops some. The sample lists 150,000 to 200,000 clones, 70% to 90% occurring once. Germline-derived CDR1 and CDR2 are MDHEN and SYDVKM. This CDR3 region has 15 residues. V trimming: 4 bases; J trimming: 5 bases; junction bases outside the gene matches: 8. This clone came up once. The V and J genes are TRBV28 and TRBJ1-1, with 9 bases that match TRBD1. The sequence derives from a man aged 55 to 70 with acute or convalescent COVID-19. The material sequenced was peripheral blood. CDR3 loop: CASSSGDRVYTEAFF. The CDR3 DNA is TGTGCCAGCAGTTCCGGGGACAGGGTTTATACTGAAGCTTTCTTT.